Each of the 18 T cell receptor beta chains below was sequenced from the same sample in a study of neurological immune-mediated disorders. TCRdb re-derived calls from the 5' RACE reads in MiXCR, one entry per CDR3 protein. The table includes tens of thousands of distinct CDR3 sequences, roughly 15% detected once. Source material: PBMCs. All receptors derive from a woman aged 45-65 years in good health.

This clonotype was seen ten or more times. V usage is TRBV7-9 and J usage is TRBJ2-7; 11 bases are a match to TRBD2. V was clipped by 5 bases and J by 2 bases; unmatched bases: 5. CDR1 is SEHNR and CDR2 is FQNEAQ in the germline V gene (reference sequence). The CDR3 is made up of 15 amino acids. CDR3 in DNA: TGTGCCAGCAGCCCGACGACTAGCGGGACCTACGAGCAGTACTTC. As protein: CASSPTTSGTYEQYF.

The chain links TRBV21-1 to TRBJ2-4; TRBD2 is the table's D call, not checked against the DNA. TRBV21-1 is a known pseudogene. This CDR3 has 21 residues. The CDR3 here is CASSDGIKSESIPLAKNIHYF. For the CDR3, the DNA is TGTGCCAGCTCAGATGGGATTAAGTCCGAGTCTATACCACTAGCCAAAAACATTCATTACTTC.

The rearrangement links TRBV25-1 to TRBJ2-7; 12 positions agree with TRBD2. CDR3 length: 15 residues. Germline V lookup: CDR1 MGHDK, CDR2 SYGVNS. The V segment lost 7 bases and the J segment 4 bases; nucleotides outside the gene matches: 8. The CDR3 sequence: CASTPPTSGSYEQYF. Here the CDR3 DNA reads TGTGCCAGCACTCCCCCGACTAGCGGGAGTTACGAGCAGTACTTC.

The chain is built from TRBV21-1 and TRBJ2-7. TRBV21-1 is a pseudogene locus. This CDR3 comprises 12 residues. Here the CDR3 DNA reads TGTGCCAGCAACCCTTTGAGGTACGAGCAGTACTTC. Its protein is CASNPLRYEQYF.

The sample holds many counts of this clonotype. The chain's CDR3 is CATDIPGAQETQYF. DNA for the CDR3: TGTGCCACCGATATACCAGGGGCCCAAGAGACCCAGTACTTC. The chain links TRBV7-9 to TRBJ2-5, with a tentative D call TRBD1 (6 bases). CDR1 is SEHNR and CDR2 is FQNEAQ in the germline V gene (reference sequence). V dropped 10 bases and J dropped 1 base, with 16 bases sitting between them. CDR3 length equals 14 residues.

To note about this clonotype: Being one base from a much bigger clone, this may be a read error. CDR3: CASREGLEPGELFF. The CDR3 DNA follows: TGTGCCAGCAGAGAAGGCTTGGAGCCCGGGGAGCTGTTTTTT. The V gene is TRBV2, the J gene TRBJ2-2; no firm D call. CDR1 is SNHLY, CDR2 FYNNEI, per germline. This CDR3 region has 14 residues.

This clonotype was counted at least ten times. The chain combines TRBV20-1 with TRBJ1-4; D not resolved. The CDR3 has 15 amino acids. Trimming pared 6 bases from V and 7 bases from J, leaving 21 bases between. Germline V gives CDR1 DFQATT, CDR2 SNEGSKA (reference sequence). The CDR3 DNA sequence: TGCAGTGCCGAAAAAGGAGGGTCCGCCCGTGAAAAACTGTTTTTT. It specifies CSAEKGGSAREKLFF.

The chain has TRBV12-3 or TRBV12-4 and TRBJ1-5; D possibly corresponds to TRBD1 (5 bases). The CDR3 consists of 14 residues. With 7 bases removed from V and 2 bases from J, the gap between germline ends came to 12 bases. The chain's CDR3 is CASTPQGGNQPQHF. DNA of the CDR3: TGTGCCAGCACCCCCCAGGGAGGCAATCAGCCCCAGCATTTT.

This clonotype was seen repeatedly, ten times or more. This chain joins TRBV7-2 and TRBJ2-7; D gene unclear. CDR1 is SGHTA and CDR2 is FQGNSA in the germline V gene. Trimming removed 1 base at V and 6 bases at J, with 7 bases between. The CDR3 length is 12 residues. CDR3 protein: CASSLGDTEQYF. The CDR3 bases are TGTGCCAGCAGCTTAGGGGATACCGAGCAGTACTTC.

This clonotype has a count of ten or more. The rearrangement uses TRBV20-1 and TRBJ2-6, with a weak D call TRBD1 (7 bases). Germline CDR1 and CDR2: DFQATT and SNEGSKA (reference sequence). The CDR3 loop spans 17 amino acids. V was pared by 6 bases and J by 0 bases, with 18 bases between. CDR3 region: CSAQGQRGDSGANVLTF. DNA of the CDR3: TGCAGTGCGCAGGGACAGAGGGGGGACTCTGGGGCCAACGTCCTGACTTTC.

This clonotype has a count of ten or more. The V and J genes are TRBV7-3 and TRBJ2-1; TRBD2 agrees at 8 bases. J gave up 6 bases and V 3 bases, and 7 bases lay outside the gene matches. The length of the CDR3 is 15 residues. Germline V gene data show CDR1 as SGHTA and CDR2 as FQGTGA. CDR3 in amino acids: CASSLVSGMINEQFF. CDR3 sequence (DNA): TGTGCCAGCAGCTTGGTTAGCGGGATGATCAATGAGCAGTTCTTC.

This clonotype came up many times. The chain couples TRBV28 to TRBJ2-6, with D tentatively TRBD1 or TRBD2 (7 bases each). CDR1 is MDHEN, CDR2 SYDVKM, per germline. The V gene lost 3 bases and the J gene lost 3 bases, with 18 bases spanning the gap. This CDR3 comprises 18 residues. The CDR3 nucleotides are TGTGCCAGCAGTTTCCCCGGGGGAGGGGGCGGTGGGGCCAACGTCCTGACTTTC. Translating gives CASSFPGGGGGGANVLTF.

At least ten counts were recorded for this clonotype. The chain employs TRBV20-1 and TRBJ2-1; 13 bases map to TRBD2. The CDR3 loop spans 17 amino acids. V shed 5 bases and J 2 bases; nucleotides not matched to a gene: 9. Germline loops: CDR1 DFQATT, CDR2 SNEGSKA (reference sequence). CDR3 residues: CSAATSGRRSTYNEQFF. CDR3 nucleotide sequence: TGCAGTGCTGCGACTAGCGGGAGGCGGTCTACCTACAATGAGCAGTTCTTC.

This clonotype has a count of ten or more. The chain carries TRBV20-1 and TRBJ2-7; D may be TRBD1 (5 bases). CDR1 and CDR2 (germline): DFQATT, SNEGSKA (reference sequence). The CDR3 is 13 amino acids. The V end was cut by 5 bases, the J end by 0 bases, with 11 bases between. As DNA, the CDR3 is TGCAGTGCTCGCGACAGAAACTCCTACGAGCAGTACTTC. This translates into CSARDRNSYEQYF.

This clonotype was seen ten or more times. V and J are TRBV4-1 and TRBJ2-3; TRBD2 is a possible D gene (6 bases). The CDR3 runs to 12 residues. Trimming removed 5 bases at V and 5 bases at J, with 8 bases between. Germline V gives CDR1 MGHRA, CDR2 YSYEKL. The CDR3 region has the DNA TGCGCCAGCAGCAGGAGGGGAGATACGCAGTATTTT. It yields the protein CASSRRGDTQYF.

The chain recombines TRBV6-2 or TRBV6-3 with TRBJ2-5, with TRBD2 matching over 14 bases. CDR3 length: 18 residues. J lost 4 bases, V lost 7 bases, and 14 bases had no gene match. Germline loops: CDR1 MNHEY, CDR2 SVGEGT. Here the CDR3 reads CASTTARLAGGRGETQYF. The CDR3 DNA reads as TGTGCCAGCACTACTGCGAGACTAGCGGGGGGGCGAGGAGAGACCCAGTACTTC.

In the case of this clonotype: An end of the junction differs from the germline gene, which may be a read error. The rearrangement links TRBV6-4 to TRBJ2-2, with D unclear. This CDR3 comprises 17 residues. The V gene's germline CDR1 is MRHNA and CDR2 SNTAGT. This chain's CDR3 is CASSAHYSLDSTVELFF. As DNA, the CDR3 is TGTGCCAGCAGTGCACATTACTCCCTGGATTCCACCGTGGAGCTGTTTTTT.

This clonotype was detected many times. CDR3 nucleotide sequence: TGTGCCAGCAGCGTTTCACCGGCAACTAATGAAAAACTGTTTTTT. Protein: CASSVSPATNEKLFF. V gene TRBV9 combines with J gene TRBJ1-4; D remains ambiguous. The germline CDR1 and CDR2 sequences are SGDLS and YYNGEE. The CDR3 is 15 amino acids. Trimming removed 2 bases at V and 0 bases at J, with 8 bases between. The full variable domain, its missing parts supplied by reference TRBV9 and TRBJ1-4, is DSGVTQTPKHLITATGQRVTLRCSPRSGDLSVYWYQQSLDQGLQFLIQYYNGEERAKGNILERFSAQQFPDLHSELNLSSLELGDSALYFCASSVSPATNEKLFFGSGTQLSVL.